These 15 T cell receptor beta chains originate from one sample sequenced in a study of T cells expressing NK-cell markers. TCRdb reanalyzed the 5' RACE reads, giving one entry per CDR3 protein sequence and no DNA. Its table records roughly 390,000 distinct CDR3 sequences. Sequenced sample: blood T cells: a sorted CD56 or NKG2C T cell subset, CD4+ or CD8+ T cells, or bulk PBMC T cells (not recorded which). These receptors came from a woman in her fifties or sixties in good health.

The chain couples TRBV9 to TRBJ2-7; no DNA is available, so the TRBD1 call from TCRdb remains unchecked. The germline V gene encodes CDR1 SGDLS and CDR2 YYNGEE. The CDR3 is 15 amino acids. Here the CDR3 reads CASSVSQDSSYEQYF.

The chain uses TRBV25-1 and TRBJ2-3; TCRdb's assignment of TRBD1 cannot be checked, as there is no DNA. The CDR3 loop spans 16 amino acids. Germline V CDR1 and CDR2: MGHDK, SYGVNS. The CDR3 sequence is CASSELGVGDADTQYF. Supplemented by reference TRBV25-1 and TRBJ2-3, the full variable domain reads EADIYQTPRYLVIGTGKKITLECSQTMGHDKMYWYQQDPGMELHLIHYSYGVNSTEKGDLSSESTVSRIRTEHFPLTLESARPSHTSQYLCASSELGVGDADTQYFGPGTRLTVL.

The CDR3 reads CASSSVGGVNIQYF. The V call is TRBV6-5, the J call TRBJ2-4; the D gene TCRdb calls, TRBD2, cannot be checked with no DNA. Germline V lookup: CDR1 MNHEY, CDR2 SVGAGI. The CDR3 spans 14 residues.

This rearrangement joins TRBV27 to TRBJ2-5; TCRdb's D call of TRBD2 is untestable without DNA. Germline CDR1 and CDR2: MNHEY and SMNVEV (reference sequence). CDR3 length: 16 residues. This CDR3 is CASSSILAGPQETQYF.

CDR3 residues: CSALRALGNTIYF. The rearrangement joins TRBV20-1 to TRBJ1-3. The CDR3 is 13 amino acids. The germline CDR1 and CDR2 sequences are DFQATT and SNEGSKA (reference sequence).

The chain links TRBV5-1 to TRBJ2-1; there is no DNA to check the TCRdb D call of TRBD2. The CDR3 length is 14 residues. CDR1 is SGHRS and CDR2 is YFSETQ in the germline V gene. CDR3 protein: CASSFGGRFNEQFF.

The CDR3 loop reads CATSRVLEPQGLSYTF. The chain joins TRBV15 to TRBJ1-2; the D call of TRBD1 rests on TCRdb alone, since no DNA is present to check it. Germline loops: CDR1 LNHNV, CDR2 YYDKDF (reference sequence). CDR3 length: 16 residues. Full variable domain (rest looked up from reference TRBV15 and TRBJ1-2): DAMVIQNPRYQVTQFGKPVTLSCSQTLNHNVMYWYQQKSSQAPKLLFHYYDKDFNNEADTPDNFQSRRPNTSFCFLDIRSPGLGDTAMYLCATSRVLEPQGLSYTFGSGTRLTVV.

The rearrangement uses TRBV12-3 or TRBV12-4 and TRBJ2-7. The CDR3 runs 13 residues. The CDR3 loop reads CASSLGFPAEQYF.

The chain uses TRBV5-1 and TRBJ2-1. The CDR3 loop spans 12 amino acids. Germline-derived CDR1 and CDR2 are SGHRS and YFSETQ. The CDR3 loop reads CASSKTSNEQFF.

The genes are TRBV6-1 and TRBJ1-2. Germline V CDR1 and CDR2: MNHNS, SASEGT. This CDR3 spans 13 amino acids. Here the CDR3 reads CASRKTSEGGYTF.

The chain combines TRBV7-6 with TRBJ2-1; the TCRdb D gene call, TRBD2, has no DNA to confirm it. The CDR3 contains 14 residues. Germline values: CDR1 SGHVS, CDR2 FNYEAQ. CDR3 protein: CASSLEGWDNEQFF.

The J gene is TRBJ2-1, the V gene TRBV11-2; TCRdb's assignment of TRBD2 cannot be checked, as there is no DNA. The germline V gene has CDR1 SGHAT and CDR2 FQNNGV. There are 18 residues in the CDR3. CDR3 in amino acids: CASSLELISGISSNEQFF.

The rearrangement links TRBV12-3 or TRBV12-4 to TRBJ2-7; with no DNA, the TCRdb D assignment of TRBD1 cannot be verified. The CDR3 spans 15 residues. CDR3 protein: CASSPWGGQTYEQYF.

The rearrangement uses TRBV4-1 and TRBJ2-3; TCRdb proposes TRBD1, but this gene call is untestable without DNA. The V gene's germline CDR1 is MGHRA and CDR2 YSYEKL. The CDR3 length is 15 residues. CDR3: CASSQGQGAGDTQYF.

This chain uses TRBV5-1 with TRBJ2-1; the D gene TCRdb calls, TRBD2, cannot be checked with no DNA. Germline V CDR1 and CDR2: SGHRS, YFSETQ. There are 17 residues in the CDR3. The chain's CDR3 is CASTRRSGLAGNNEQFF.